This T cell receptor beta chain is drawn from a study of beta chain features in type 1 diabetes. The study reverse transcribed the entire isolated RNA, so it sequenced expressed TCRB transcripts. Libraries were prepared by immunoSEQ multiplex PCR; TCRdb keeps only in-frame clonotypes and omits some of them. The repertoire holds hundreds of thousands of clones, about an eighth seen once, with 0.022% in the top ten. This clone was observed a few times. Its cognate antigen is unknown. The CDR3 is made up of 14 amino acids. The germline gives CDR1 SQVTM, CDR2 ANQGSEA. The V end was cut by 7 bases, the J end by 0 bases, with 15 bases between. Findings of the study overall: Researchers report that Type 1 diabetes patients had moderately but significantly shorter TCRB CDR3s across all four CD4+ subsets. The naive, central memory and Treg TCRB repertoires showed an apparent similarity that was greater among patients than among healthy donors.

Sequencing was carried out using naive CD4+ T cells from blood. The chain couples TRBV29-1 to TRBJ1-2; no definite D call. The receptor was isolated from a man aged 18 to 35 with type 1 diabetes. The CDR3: CSDLVSPANYGYTF. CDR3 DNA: TGCAGCGATTTGGTCTCCCCCGCTAACTATGGCTACACCTTC.